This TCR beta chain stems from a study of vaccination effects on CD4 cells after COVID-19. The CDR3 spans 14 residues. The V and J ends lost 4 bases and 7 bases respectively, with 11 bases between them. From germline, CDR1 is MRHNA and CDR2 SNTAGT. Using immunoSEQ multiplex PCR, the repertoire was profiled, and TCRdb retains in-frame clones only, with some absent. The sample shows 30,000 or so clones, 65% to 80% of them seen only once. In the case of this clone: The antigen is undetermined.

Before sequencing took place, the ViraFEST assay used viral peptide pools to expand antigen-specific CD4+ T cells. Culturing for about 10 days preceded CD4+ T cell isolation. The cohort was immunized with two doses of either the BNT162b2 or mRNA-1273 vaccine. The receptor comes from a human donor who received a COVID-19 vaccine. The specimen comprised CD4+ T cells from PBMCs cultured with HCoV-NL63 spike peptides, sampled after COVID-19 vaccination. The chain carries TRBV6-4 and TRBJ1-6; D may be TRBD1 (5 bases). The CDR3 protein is CASSVTPGNSPLHF. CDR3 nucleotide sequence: TGTGCCAGCAGTGTTACACCAGGGAATTCACCCCTCCACTTT.